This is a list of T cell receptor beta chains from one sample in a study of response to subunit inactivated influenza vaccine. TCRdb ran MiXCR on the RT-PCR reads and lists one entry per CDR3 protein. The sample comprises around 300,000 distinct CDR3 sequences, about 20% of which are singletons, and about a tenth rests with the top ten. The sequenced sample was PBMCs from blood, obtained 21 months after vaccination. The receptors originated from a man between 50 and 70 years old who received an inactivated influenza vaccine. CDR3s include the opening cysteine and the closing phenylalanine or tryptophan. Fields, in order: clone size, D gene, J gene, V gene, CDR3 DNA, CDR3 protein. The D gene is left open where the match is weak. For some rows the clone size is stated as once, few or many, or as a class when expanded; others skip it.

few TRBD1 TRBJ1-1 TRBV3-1 TGTGCCAGCAGCGGCCGGGACAGGGGGCGAGGCACTGAAGCTTTCTTT CASSGRDRGRGTEAFF
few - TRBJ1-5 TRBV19 TGTGCCAGTAGTGACCAGCGCAATCAGCCCCAGCATTTT CASSDQRNQPQHF
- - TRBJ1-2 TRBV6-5 TGTGCCAGCAGAGGGGTGGGAATGGTATACACCTTC CASRGVGMVYTF
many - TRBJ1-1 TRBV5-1 TGCGCCAGCACCAATGGGGGGGCGCGTACTGAAGCTTTCTTT CASTNGGARTEAFF
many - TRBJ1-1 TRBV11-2 TGTGCCAGCAGATATCCGGTGGGGGAAGCTTTCTTT CASRYPVGEAFF
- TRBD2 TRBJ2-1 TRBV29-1 TGCAGCGGATCCGGGACTAGCGACGGCAATGAGCAGTTCTTC CSGSGTSDGNEQFF
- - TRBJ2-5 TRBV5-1 TGCGCCAGCAGCCACGGGCAGCGGGAGACCCAGTACTTC CASSHGQRETQYF
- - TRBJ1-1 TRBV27 TGTGCCAGCTCCATGGGGCGGGCGAACACTGAAGCTTTCTTT CASSMGRANTEAFF
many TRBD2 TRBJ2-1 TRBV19 TGTGCCAGTAGTATTCGAAGGAAGCGGGAGACGAGCTCCTACAATGAGCAGTTCTTC CASSIRRKRETSSYNEQFF
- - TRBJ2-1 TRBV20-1 TGCAGTGCTAGGCCCGGACGGCTAGGCTCCTACAATGAGCAGTTCTTC CSARPGRLGSYNEQFF
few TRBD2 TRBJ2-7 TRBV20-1 TGCAGTGCAAAACCTCTAGCGGAAGGCTACGAGCAGTACTTC CSAKPLAEGYEQYF
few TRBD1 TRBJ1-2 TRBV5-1 TGCGCCAGCAGCCCGGGAGGAAGACAGGGGGCGGGTGGCTACACCTTC CASSPGGRQGAGGYTF
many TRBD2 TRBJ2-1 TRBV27 TGTGCCAGCAGCCGCGCCGGGACTAGCGGGAGAAGGCAGTTCTTC CASSRAGTSGRRQFF
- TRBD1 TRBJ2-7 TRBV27 TGTGCCAGCAGGCCGGACAGGGTTTCGCACGAGCAGTACTTC CASRPDRVSHEQYF
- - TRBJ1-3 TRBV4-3 TGCGCCAGCAGCCAAGATTATGGGGGATCCGGAAACACCATATATTTT CASSQDYGGSGNTIYF
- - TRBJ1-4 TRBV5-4 TGTGCCAGCAGCTTTATCGGGCAGCCGAATGAAAAACTGTTTTTT CASSFIGQPNEKLFF
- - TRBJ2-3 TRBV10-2 TGCGCCAGCGGACAGAGAGGTCGGGGCGCAGATACGCAGTATTTT CASGQRGRGADTQYF
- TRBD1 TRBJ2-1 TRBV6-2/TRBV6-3 TGTGCCAGCAGTTACTCTTCCGACAGGGGGGAGCAGTTCTTC CASSYSSDRGEQFF
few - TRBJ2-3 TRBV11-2 TGTGCCAGCAGGGACATCGCAGATACGCAGTATTTT CASRDIADTQYF